These T cell receptor beta chains were read from a single sample in a study of blood T cell repertoires in COVID-19. Sequencing was performed with immunoSEQ multiplex PCR; in TCRdb, only in-frame clones are kept and a portion is missing. The sample consists of fewer than 75,000 clones, about nine tenths of them appearing once. The sequencing sample was made of peripheral blood. The receptors originated from a human donor in a cohort sampled during active COVID-19. CDR3s include the opening cysteine and the closing phenylalanine or tryptophan. D genes are given only for firm matches. Some rows have no size entry. The others give once, few or many, or a class for an expanded clone.

>15|TRBV4-1|TRBD2|TRBJ2-5|-
CASSQDSAGGETQYF
TGCGCCAGCAGCCAAGATTCGGCGGGAGGGGAGACCCAGTACTTC
>14|TRBV20-1|-|TRBJ2-7|few
CSASNLASSYEQYF
TGCAGTGCTAGTAATTTAGCGTCCTCCTACGAGCAGTACTTC
>19|TRBV10-3|TRBD2|TRBJ2-1|few
CAISGPTSGRDGSYNEQFF
TGTGCCATCAGTGGCCCGACTAGCGGGAGGGATGGCTCCTACAATGAGCAGTTCTTC
>19|TRBV5-4|TRBD2|TRBJ2-3|-
CASSLIASGRSWATDTQYF
TGTGCCAGCAGCTTGATCGCCAGCGGGAGGAGTTGGGCAACAGATACGCAGTATTTT
>13|TRBV29-1|-|TRBJ2-1|-
CSAERSSYNEQFF
TGCAGCGCAGAGCGAAGCTCCTACAATGAGCAGTTCTTC
>13|TRBV7-3|-|TRBJ1-1|-
CASRLTANTEAFF
TGTGCCAGCAGGTTGACAGCGAACACTGAAGCTTTCTTT
>12|TRBV18|-|TRBJ1-1|-
CASSPEEGPGFF
TGTGCCAGCTCACCAGAGGAGGGCCCGGGCTTCTTT
>14|TRBV7-9|-|TRBJ2-1|-
CASSLSRDNYEQFF
TGTGCCAGCAGCTTATCGCGGGATAACTATGAGCAGTTCTTC
>15|TRBV7-8|-|TRBJ2-2|-
CASSPYTGIGGELFF
TGTGCCAGCAGCCCATATACAGGGATAGGCGGGGAGCTGTTTTTT
>15|TRBV30|TRBD1|TRBJ2-7|-
CAWSSTGQGWNEQYF
TGTGCCTGGAGTTCGACGGGACAGGGGTGGAACGAGCAGTACTTC
>14|TRBV6-6|-|TRBJ2-7|-
CASSYSRRLNEQYF
TGTGCCAGCAGTTACAGCAGGCGTCTGAACGAGCAGTACTTC
>17|TRBV9|-|TRBJ1-1|-
CASSGSRDLPGGTEAFF
TGTGCCAGCAGCGGAAGCCGGGACCTCCCCGGGGGCACTGAAGCTTTCTTT
>14|TRBV2|-|TRBJ1-2|-
CASRADSPQRGYTF
TGTGCCAGCAGAGCCGACAGCCCCCAGAGGGGCTACACCTTC
>13|TRBV29-1|-|TRBJ1-4|-
CSVGAATNEKLFF
TGCAGCGTTGGGGCAGCAACTAATGAAAAACTGTTTTTT
>14|TRBV5-5|-|TRBJ1-1|-
CASSVQGLNTEAFF
TGTGCCAGCAGCGTACAGGGTCTGAACACTGAAGCTTTCTTT
>17|TRBV6-2/TRBV6-3|-|TRBJ2-1|-
CASSYSLLPSSYNEQFF
TGTGCCAGCAGTTACTCGCTCCTCCCGAGCTCCTACAATGAGCAGTTCTTC
>13|TRBV7-2|-|TRBJ1-1|-
CASSLTGRTEAFF
TGTGCCAGCAGCCTCACAGGGCGCACTGAAGCTTTCTTT
>15|TRBV10-3|TRBD1|TRBJ1-2|-
CAISGGQGNNYGYTF
TGTGCCATCAGTGGAGGACAGGGTAATAACTATGGCTACACCTTC
>14|TRBV5-1|-|TRBJ1-3|-
CASSLEQGGNTIYF
TGCGCCAGCAGCTTGGAGCAGGGCGGAAACACCATATATTTT
>12|TRBV11-2|-|TRBJ2-1|-
CASSLERNEQFF
TGTGCCAGCAGCTTAGAACGGAATGAGCAGTTCTTC
>15|TRBV11-2|TRBD2|TRBJ2-7|-
CASSVSGDALYEQYF
TGTGCCAGCAGCGTTAGCGGGGATGCCCTCTACGAGCAGTACTTC
>14|TRBV29-1|-|TRBJ2-2|-
CSVEATSWGGELFF
TGCAGCGTTGAAGCCACTAGCTGGGGCGGGGAGCTGTTTTTT
>15|TRBV6-6|TRBD1|TRBJ2-2|-
CASSYGATGGGELFF
TGTGCCAGCAGTTACGGGGCGACAGGGGGCGGGGAGCTGTTTTTT
>16|TRBV2|TRBD1|TRBJ2-5|-
CASSSRGQGGLETQYF
TGTGCCAGCAGCTCCCGGGGACAGGGGGGGTTAGAGACCCAGTACTTC
>16|TRBV7-9|TRBD2|TRBJ2-1|-
CASSSVAGHSYNEQFF
TGTGCCAGCAGCTCGGTAGCGGGGCACTCCTACAATGAGCAGTTCTTC
>11|TRBV10-2|-|TRBJ2-7|-
CASSISYEQYF
TGCGCCAGCAGTATCAGCTACGAGCAGTACTTC
>17|TRBV28|TRBD1|TRBJ2-3|-
CASSPTGTGGFTDTQYF
TGTGCCAGCAGTCCTACCGGCACAGGGGGGTTCACAGATACGCAGTATTTT
>14|TRBV28|-|TRBJ2-3|-
CASSLFRGTDTQYF
TGTGCCAGCAGTTTATTCAGGGGAACAGATACGCAGTATTTT
>13|TRBV2|-|TRBJ2-1|once
CASRRYPLDEQFF
TGTGCCAGCAGGCGCTATCCCCTCGATGAGCAGTTCTTC
>12|TRBV5-1|-|TRBJ1-1|once
CASSLAYTEAFF
TGCGCCAGCAGCTTGGCGTACACTGAAGCTTTCTTT
>16|TRBV4-2|-|TRBJ2-1|-
CASSPFPQRLGSEQFF
TGTGCCAGCAGCCCGTTCCCGCAGCGGCTAGGTTCTGAGCAGTTCTTC
>12|TRBV4-2|-|TRBJ2-6|-
CASSQDRGVLTF
TGTGCCAGCAGCCAAGACAGGGGAGTCCTGACTTTC
>14|TRBV2|-|TRBJ2-5|-
CASSEATGAETQYF
TGTGCCAGCAGTGAAGCGACAGGAGCGGAGACCCAGTACTTC
>13|TRBV23-1|-|TRBJ2-5|-
CASSQLSEETQYF
TGCGCCAGCAGTCAACTTAGCGAAGAGACCCAGTACTTC
>15|TRBV7-6|TRBD2|TRBJ2-5|once
CASSSSGSSQQTQYF
TGTGCCAGCAGTTCTAGCGGGAGTTCCCAACAGACCCAGTACTTC
>16|TRBV3-1/TRBV3-2|TRBD2|TRBJ2-7|-
CASSQGLAGVSHEQYF
TGTGCCAGCAGCCAAGGGCTAGCGGGAGTCTCCCACGAGCAGTACTTC
>16|TRBV6-6|-|TRBJ1-6|-
CASSYRGPTYNSPLHF
TGTGCCAGCAGTTACCGCGGGCCGACCTATAATTCACCCCTCCACTTT
>13|TRBV7-9|-|TRBJ2-1|-
CASSFLDINEQFF
TGTGCCAGCAGCTTCCTTGACATCAATGAGCAGTTCTTC
>13|TRBV28|-|TRBJ2-1|-
CASIFPGRSEQFF
TGTGCCAGCATTTTCCCGGGTCGCAGTGAGCAGTTCTTC
>18|TRBV19|-|TRBJ2-5|-
CASSISLVVGTSQETQYF
TGTGCCAGTAGTATAAGCTTGGTTGTTGGGACATCCCAAGAGACCCAGTACTTC
>17|TRBV19|TRBD1|TRBJ1-5|-
CASGHVSGTAGDQPQHF
TGTGCCAGTGGCCACGTATCTGGGACAGCGGGCGATCAGCCCCAGCATTTT
>15|TRBV19|TRBD2|TRBJ2-3|-
CASSPLAGVPDTQYF
TGTGCCAGTAGTCCCTTAGCGGGAGTCCCAGATACGCAGTATTTT